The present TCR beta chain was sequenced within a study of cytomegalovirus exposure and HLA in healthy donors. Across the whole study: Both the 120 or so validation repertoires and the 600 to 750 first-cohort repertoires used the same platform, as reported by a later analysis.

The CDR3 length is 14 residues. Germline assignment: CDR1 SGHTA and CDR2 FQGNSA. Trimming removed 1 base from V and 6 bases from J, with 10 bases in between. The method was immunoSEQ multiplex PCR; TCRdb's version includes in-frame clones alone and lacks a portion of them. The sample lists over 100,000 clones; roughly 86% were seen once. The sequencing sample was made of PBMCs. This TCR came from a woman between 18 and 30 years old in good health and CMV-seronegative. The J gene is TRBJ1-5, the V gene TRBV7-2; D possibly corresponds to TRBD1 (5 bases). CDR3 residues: CASSLELGVQPQHF. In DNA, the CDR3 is TGTGCCAGCAGCTTAGAGTTAGGGGTTCAGCCCCAGCATTTT.